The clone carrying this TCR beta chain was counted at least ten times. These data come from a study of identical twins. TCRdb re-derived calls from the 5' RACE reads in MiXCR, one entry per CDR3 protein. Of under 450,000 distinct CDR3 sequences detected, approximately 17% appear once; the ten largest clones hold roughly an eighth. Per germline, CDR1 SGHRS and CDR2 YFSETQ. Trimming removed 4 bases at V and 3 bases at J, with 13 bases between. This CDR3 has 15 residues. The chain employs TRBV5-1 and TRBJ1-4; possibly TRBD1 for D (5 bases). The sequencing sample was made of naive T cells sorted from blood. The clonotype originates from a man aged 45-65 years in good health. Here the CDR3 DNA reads TGCGCCAGCAGCCGACAGACAAGGGCTAATGAAAAACTGTTTTTT. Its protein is CASSRQTRANEKLFF.